This T cell receptor (beta chain) was identified in a study of regulatory T cells in long-lasting Graves disease. Whole-study results and caveats: The analysis examined peripheral blood only and excluded thyroid tissue.

Time point indicated: newly diagnosed GD, antithyroid drugs for less than 3 months. PBMC RNA was the source of the TCR library. This clonotype appeared many times. What it recognizes is unknown. Arm-PCR with iRepertoire HTBI primers amplified the CDR3 regions for these TCR beta libraries. Each CDR3 protein gets one entry after TCRdb re-called the multiplex PCR reads with MiXCR. Of under 800,000 distinct CDR3 sequences in the sample, 15% to 20% were seen once. The CDR3 runs 15 residues. The V and J ends lost 5 bases and 1 base respectively, with 13 bases between them. CDR1 is SGHTA and CDR2 is FQGNSA in the germline V gene. Separately, the same data were catalogued under a study of T cells in Graves' hyperthyroidism and ophthalmopathy. That source notes: An initial round of RT-PCR targeting the TCR CDR3 relied on the HTBI primer set. Most thyroid clonotypes that were expanded above 0.001 also turned up in blood. With a median lead of 6.5 months before onset, the model predicted ophthalmopathy.

The TCR originated in a woman aged 25-40 years with Graves disease. The material sequenced was peripheral blood mononuclear cells (PBMCs), taken at new diagnosis, from a patient treated with antithyroid drugs. The chain has TRBV7-2 and TRBJ2-3; D perhaps matches TRBD2 (6 bases). In DNA, the CDR3 is TGTGCCAGCAGCCCCGTTGCGGGGCGCACAGATACGCAGTATTTT. This codes for CASSPVAGRTDTQYF. Combining the CDR3 with reference TRBV7-2 and TRBJ2-3 gives the whole variable domain GAGVSQSPSNKVTEKGKDVELRCDPISGHTALYWYRQSLGQGLEFLIYFQGNSAPDKSGLPSDRFSAERTGGSVSTLTIQRTQQEDSAVYLCASSPVAGRTDTQYFGPGTRLTVL.